Presented here are 29 T cell receptor beta chains from one specimen sequenced in a study of blood T cell repertoires in COVID-19. Repertoires were generated with immunoSEQ multiplex PCR, while TCRdb's copy carries only in-frame clones and drops some. This sample has about 210,000 clones, with roughly 94% found just once. Source material: peripheral blood. These receptors all stem from a man aged 25-40 years with acute or convalescent COVID-19.

V and J are TRBV13 and TRBJ2-1; TRBD2 matches 7 bases. The CDR3 has 16 residues. The trim removed 5 bases at V and 7 bases at J, leaving 14 bases unmatched. The germline V gene has CDR1 PRHDT and CDR2 FYEKMQ (reference sequence). This CDR3 is CASSPPTAGDMNEQFF. Written as DNA, the CDR3 is TGTGCCAGCAGCCCCCCGACCGCGGGAGATATGAATGAGCAGTTCTTC.

V gene TRBV19 combines with J gene TRBJ1-5; D is unclear. CDR3 size: 13 residues. V shed 5 bases and J shed 5 bases, with 10 bases lying between them. Germline V gene sequence: CDR1 LNHDA, CDR2 SQIVND (reference sequence). The CDR3 nucleotides are TGTGCCAGTAGTTCCCGGAGTGATCAGCCCCAGCATTTT. This codes for CASSSRSDQPQHF.

V and J are TRBV6-5 and TRBJ1-4; a weak D match, TRBD1 (5 bases). CDR1 is MNHEY and CDR2 is SVGAGI in the germline V gene. CDR3 length: 13 residues. V shed 5 bases and J shed 6 bases, with 10 bases lying between them. CDR3 protein: CASSPLGDEKLFF. The CDR3 region has the DNA TGTGCCAGCAGTCCCTTAGGGGATGAAAAACTGTTTTTT.

The chain has TRBV11-2 and TRBJ1-1, with D possibly matching TRBD1 (5 bases). V was shortened by 7 bases and J by 2 bases, with 23 bases between the two germline ends. Germline values: CDR1 SGHAT, CDR2 FQNNGV. There are 17 residues in the CDR3. CDR3 coding DNA: TGTGCCAGCACCTCCGACCCCGGCGGGGCCCTTAACACTGAAGCTTTCTTT. It is translated as CASTSDPGGALNTEAFF.

The chain employs TRBV19 and TRBJ2-1; 11 bases are shared with TRBD2. Germline assignment: CDR1 LNHDA and CDR2 SQIVND (reference sequence). Trimming cost V 5 bases and J 2 bases; bases outside gene matches: 11. This CDR3 is 18 amino acids long. The CDR3 bases are TGTGCCAGTAGTTTCCTGGGACTAGCGGTTACTCCCTACAATGAGCAGTTCTTC. Translated, it gives CASSFLGLAVTPYNEQFF.

The chain carries TRBV11-2 and TRBJ2-3, with D maybe TRBD1 (5 bases). The CDR3 length is 11 residues. V lost 3 bases and J lost 11, with 9 bases in between. CDR1 is SGHAT and CDR2 is FQNNGV in the germline V gene. The CDR3 DNA reads TGTGCCAGCAGCTTCTCCGGACAGCAGTATTTT. It is translated as CASSFSGQQYF.

Written as DNA, the CDR3 is TGTGCCAGTAGACAACACCCCGGCACAGGGGCCCTACAAGAGACCCAGTACTTC. Residues: CASRQHPGTGALQETQYF. The chain employs TRBV19 and TRBJ2-5, with 7 bases fitting TRBD1. After removal of 6 bases from V and 2 bases from J, the junction contained 18 bases not matched to a gene. Per germline, CDR1 LNHDA and CDR2 SQIVND (reference sequence). CDR3 size: 18 residues.

The CDR3 spells CASRRTGESGNTIYF. As DNA, the CDR3 is TGCGCCAGCAGACGGACAGGGGAATCTGGAAACACCATATATTTT. The chain recombines TRBV4-1 with TRBJ1-3; 9 bases fit TRBD1. The germline V gene encodes CDR1 MGHRA and CDR2 YSYEKL. Trimming removed 6 bases from V and 1 base from J; junction bases left unmatched: 4. The CDR3 extends over 15 amino acids.

A single count supports this clone. The gene calls are TRBV29-1 and TRBJ1-1, with 7 bases that match TRBD1. There are 11 residues in the CDR3. Unmatched junction bases numbered 10, after V lost 7 bases and J lost 11 bases. In germline, CDR1 is SQVTM, CDR2 ANQGSEA. The CDR3 here is CSALGTAKAFF. The CDR3 DNA is TGCAGCGCCCTTGGGACAGCAAAGGCTTTCTTT. The full variable domain, completed using reference TRBV29-1 and TRBJ1-1, is SAVISQKPSRDICQRGTSLTIQCQVDSQVTMMFWYRQQPGQSLTLIATANQGSEATYESGFVIDKFPISRPNLTFSTLTVSNMSPEDSSIYLCSALGTAKAFFGQGTRLTVV.

The V call is TRBV29-1, the J call TRBJ1-1; D might be TRBD1 (6 bases). The germline gives CDR1 SQVTM, CDR2 ANQGSEA. The CDR3 is made up of 15 amino acids. Trimming removed 6 bases from V and 4 bases from J, with 21 bases in between. The CDR3 nucleotides read TGCAGCGTCAGCAACAGGGACGGGGTTGGCACTGAAGCTTTCTTT. Translated: CSVSNRDGVGTEAFF.

The chain has TRBV7-2 and TRBJ2-1; D is perhaps TRBD2 (7 bases). This CDR3 has 17 amino acids. Germline CDR1 and CDR2: SGHTA and FQGNSA. Deletions cut 0 bases from V and 11 bases from J, with 23 bases between. The DNA for the CDR3 is TGTGCCAGCAGCTTAGCCCCCCTAGGGGGGGGACTCTATCAGCAGTTCTTC. It is translated as CASSLAPLGGGLYQQFF.

The gene calls are TRBV30 and TRBJ2-5; no clear D gene. Trimming left V 0 bases short and J 2 bases short, with 4 bases between. The CDR3 extends over 12 amino acids. Germline CDR1 is GTSNPN and CDR2 is SVGIG (reference sequence). For the CDR3, the DNA is TGTGCCTGGAGTGTCCAACAAGAGACCCAGTACTTC. As protein: CAWSVQQETQYF.

The rearrangement uses TRBV5-1 and TRBJ1-4; TRBD1 agrees at 12 bases. V dropped 4 bases and J dropped 0; count of bases not matched to a gene: 7. This CDR3 is 18 amino acids long. Germline V gene sequence: CDR1 SGHRS, CDR2 YFSETQ. For the CDR3, the DNA is TGCGCCAGCAGCGGCGGGACAGGGGGCTTTGCAACTAATGAAAAACTGTTTTTT. This codes for CASSGGTGGFATNEKLFF.

J is TRBJ2-3 and V is TRBV18; D is uncertain. The CDR3 has 14 residues. In germline, CDR1 is KGHSH, CDR2 LQKENI. Between the trimmed V and J ends, which lost 4 bases and 3 bases, there was a span of 11 bases. CDR3 sequence reads: CASSLGAITDTQYF. CDR3 DNA sequence: TGTGCCAGCTCACTCGGTGCAATTACAGATACGCAGTATTTT.

This chain joins TRBV21-1 and TRBJ2-7; the table's D call of TRBD2 was not tested on the DNA. TRBV21-1 is shown as a pseudogene. The CDR3 is made up of 15 amino acids. In DNA form, the CDR3 reads TGTGCCAGCAGCAAAGGGGTTAGCGGAGTCTACGAGCAGTACTTC. It codes for CASSKGVSGVYEQYF.

The rearrangement uses TRBV5-6 and TRBJ2-4, with 11 bases lining up with TRBD1. The CDR3 runs to 13 residues. V was pared by 2 bases and J by 14 bases, with 6 bases of the junction left unmatched. Germline CDR1 is SGHDT and CDR2 is YYEEEE. CDR3 nucleotide sequence: TGTGCCAGCAGCTTCGACCGGACAGGGGGCGAGTACTTC. The encoded protein is CASSFDRTGGEYF.

The chain employs TRBV28 and TRBJ2-7; 10 bases are shared with TRBD2. Per germline, CDR1 MDHEN and CDR2 SYDVKM. V gave up 3 bases and J gave up 6 bases; unmatched junction bases: 2. The CDR3 consists of 13 residues. The CDR3, as DNA: TGTGCCAGCAGTTTCACTAGCGGGATCGAGCAGTACTTC. Encoded protein: CASSFTSGIEQYF.

The genes are TRBV2 and TRBJ1-2, with D possibly TRBD1 on 5 matching bases. The germline CDR1 and CDR2 sequences are SNHLY and FYNNEI. The V gene lost 9 bases and the J gene lost 3 bases, with 17 bases spanning the gap. The length of the CDR3 is 14 residues. The chain's CDR3 is CASSRAFGDYGYTF. In DNA form, the CDR3 reads TGTGCCAGTTCCAGGGCTTTTGGGGACTATGGCTACACCTTC.

This chain links TRBV28 with TRBJ1-1, with 8 nucleotides matching TRBD1. The J segment lost 1 base and the V segment lost 3 bases, leaving 7 bases of the junction unmatched. The germline V gene has CDR1 MDHEN and CDR2 SYDVKM. CDR3 length: 16 amino acids. The CDR3 loop reads CASSLYRTGTNTEAFF. For the CDR3, the DNA is TGTGCCAGCAGTTTGTATCGGACAGGGACGAACACTGAAGCTTTCTTT.

The rearrangement uses TRBV18 and TRBJ1-3; D uncertain. Looked up from germline, CDR1 is KGHSH and CDR2 is LQKENI. With 0 bases removed from V and 2 bases from J, the gap between germline ends came to 11 bases. The CDR3 spans 16 residues. The CDR3, as DNA: TGTGCCAGCTCACCACCGTGGGGAGAAGCTGGAAACACCATATATTTT. Amino acid sequence: CASSPPWGEAGNTIYF.

V usage is TRBV27 and J usage is TRBJ1-1; D possibly corresponds to TRBD1 (6 bases). The CDR3 contains 13 residues. V was clipped by 6 bases and J by 2 bases, with 10 bases between them. Germline lookup yields CDR1 MNHEY and CDR2 SMNVEV (reference sequence). CDR3 sequence (DNA): TGTGCCAGCAGAAGGACAGCTAACACTGAAGCTTTCTTT. The encoded protein is CASRRTANTEAFF.

CDR3 loop: CASRIHSTANVLTF. The CDR3 nucleotides are TGTGCCAGCCGTATTCATTCAACAGCCAACGTCCTGACTTTC. This chain connects TRBV28 to TRBJ2-6; D gene uncertain. V lost 8 bases and J 7 bases, leaving 15 bases between the germline ends. This CDR3 has 14 amino acids. Germline assignment: CDR1 MDHEN and CDR2 SYDVKM.

This clone appeared a few times. CDR3 DNA sequence: TGCAGCGTTTCAGGGGAGATTAACTATGGCTACACCTTC. This translates into CSVSGEINYGYTF. V is TRBV29-1 and J is TRBJ1-2; tentative D call: TRBD1 (6 bases). Germline V CDR1 and CDR2: SQVTM, ANQGSEA. The length of the CDR3 is 13 residues. Trimming removed 5 bases from V and 1 base from J, with 11 bases in between. The full variable domain, completed using reference TRBV29-1 and TRBJ1-2, is SAVISQKPSRDICQRGTSLTIQCQVDSQVTMMFWYRQQPGQSLTLIATANQGSEATYESGFVIDKFPISRPNLTFSTLTVSNMSPEDSSIYLCSVSGEINYGYTFGSGTRLTVV.

The chain employs TRBV11-2 and TRBJ2-7; 11 bases align to TRBD1. Losses at the gene ends were 5 bases for V and 4 bases for J; bases not matched to a gene: 7. Per the germline V gene, CDR1 is SGHAT and CDR2 is FQNNGV. The CDR3 totals 15 residues. The CDR3 protein is CASSLRTGGGYEQYF. CDR3 DNA sequence: TGTGCCAGCAGCCTTCGGACAGGGGGCGGTTACGAGCAGTACTTC. Variable domain in full (rest from reference TRBV11-2 and TRBJ2-7): EAGVAQSPRYKIIEKRQSVAFWCNPISGHATLYWYQQILGQGPKLLIQFQNNGVVDDSQLPKDRFSAERLKGVDSTLKIQPAKLEDSAVYLCASSLRTGGGYEQYFGPGTRLTVT.

The chain has TRBV7-3 and TRBJ2-3; TRBD2 aligns across 12 bases. Germline V lookup: CDR1 SGHTA, CDR2 FQGTGA. V gave up 5 bases and J gave up 12 bases; unmatched junction bases: 18. The CDR3 is 17 residues long. CDR3 protein: CASSPPSLAGGSPVQYF. CDR3 bases: TGTGCCAGCAGCCCTCCCTCGCTAGCGGGAGGGTCGCCTGTACAGTATTTT.

The chain combines TRBV27 with TRBJ1-2; D gene unclear. V dropped 6 bases and J dropped 4 bases, with 12 bases sitting between them. Germline values: CDR1 MNHEY, CDR2 SMNVEV (reference sequence). CDR3 length: 13 amino acids. The CDR3 DNA follows: TGTGCCAGCAGCCTCGTGGCGGGCTATGGCTACACCTTC. It is translated as CASSLVAGYGYTF.

The chain recombines TRBV21-1 with TRBJ1-5; TRBD1 is the table's D call and was not checked against the DNA. TRBV21-1 is termed a pseudogene. The CDR3 is made up of 15 amino acids. The CDR3 reads CASSKVDRGRRPQHF. The CDR3, as DNA: TGTGCCAGCAGCAAAGTGGACAGGGGGCGGAGGCCCCAGCATTTT.

This clone has only one observation. V gene TRBV5-1 combines with J gene TRBJ2-1, with 9 nucleotides matching TRBD1. This CDR3 has 14 residues. Unmatched junction bases numbered 10, after V lost 7 bases and J lost 8 bases. Looked up from germline, CDR1 is SGHRS and CDR2 is YFSETQ. This chain's CDR3 is CASGGQGGLDEQFF. DNA of the CDR3: TGCGCCAGCGGGGGACAGGGTGGGTTGGATGAGCAGTTCTTC.

This rearrangement joins TRBV12-3 or TRBV12-4 to TRBJ1-2, with TRBD1 matching over 9 bases. V lost 6 bases, J lost 11 bases, and 10 bases stayed unmatched. CDR3 size: 13 residues. The DNA of the CDR3 is TGTGCCAGCAGCCTACAGGGGGCCCCGCGATACACCTTC. Its protein is CASSLQGAPRYTF.